Listed below are T cell receptor beta chains from one sample, sequenced in a study of blood T cell repertoires in COVID-19. Clones were sequenced by immunoSEQ multiplex PCR, and TCRdb holds only the in-frame ones, with some missing. The sample has more than 300,000 clones, around four fifths seen once. The specimen sequenced was peripheral blood. Receptor source: a woman aged 45-59 years with acute or convalescent COVID-19. Each CDR3 is given with its conserved first and last residue. D genes are given only for firm matches. Expanded clones get a size class; other rows say once, few or many, or leave the size out.

d_gene: .; abundance: .; v_gene: TRBV30; j_gene: TRBJ1-3; CDR3aa: CAWSRQASGNTIYF; CDR3nt: TGTGCCTGGAGCCGACAGGCTTCTGGAAACACCATATATTTT
d_gene: TRBD2; abundance: .; v_gene: TRBV6-6; j_gene: TRBJ2-3; CDR3aa: CASSPWTSGAGTDTQYF; CDR3nt: TGTGCCAGCAGTCCCTGGACTAGCGGGGCGGGCACAGATACGCAGTATTTT
d_gene: .; abundance: .; v_gene: TRBV3-1/TRBV3-2; j_gene: TRBJ1-1; CDR3aa: CASSPGGGHPRGAFF; CDR3nt: TGTGCCAGCAGCCCCGGGGGGGGACATCCTAGAGGAGCTTTCTTT
d_gene: .; abundance: .; v_gene: TRBV24-1; j_gene: TRBJ1-2; CDR3aa: CATSDGLYGYTF; CDR3nt: TGTGCCACCAGTGATGGACTCTATGGCTACACCTTC
d_gene: TRBD2; abundance: .; v_gene: TRBV6-4; j_gene: TRBJ2-3; CDR3aa: CASSRSGGHTDTQYF; CDR3nt: TGTGCCAGCAGTAGGAGCGGGGGGCACACAGATACGCAGTATTTT
d_gene: TRBD1; abundance: .; v_gene: TRBV2; j_gene: TRBJ2-5; CDR3aa: CASRLTWDRGKETQYF; CDR3nt: TGTGCCAGCAGGCTTACTTGGGACAGGGGAAAAGAGACCCAGTACTTC
d_gene: .; abundance: .; v_gene: TRBV5-5; j_gene: TRBJ2-6; CDR3aa: CASSSLLAAGANVLTF; CDR3nt: TGTGCCAGCAGCTCCTTACTCGCGGCTGGGGCCAACGTCCTGACTTTC
d_gene: TRBD1; abundance: .; v_gene: TRBV5-1; j_gene: TRBJ1-1; CDR3aa: CASSLVGRGTEAFF; CDR3nt: TGCGCCAGCAGCTTGGTAGGCAGGGGGACTGAAGCTTTCTTT
d_gene: TRBD2; abundance: .; v_gene: TRBV29-1; j_gene: TRBJ2-1; CDR3aa: CSVKLAGYNEQFF; CDR3nt: TGCAGCGTTAAGCTAGCGGGGTACAATGAGCAGTTCTTC
d_gene: TRBD1; abundance: .; v_gene: TRBV10-3; j_gene: TRBJ1-1; CDR3aa: CAISDGQGDTEAFF; CDR3nt: TGTGCCATCAGTGATGGACAGGGGGACACTGAAGCTTTCTTT
d_gene: TRBD1; abundance: .; v_gene: TRBV19; j_gene: TRBJ2-5; CDR3aa: CASSRDRGGLETQYF; CDR3nt: TGTGCCAGTAGTCGGGACAGGGGAGGTTTAGAGACCCAGTACTTC
d_gene: .; abundance: .; v_gene: TRBV6-4; j_gene: TRBJ2-3; CDR3aa: CASRLGGSNTQYF; CDR3nt: TGTGCCAGCAGACTTGGCGGATCCAATACGCAGTATTTT
d_gene: .; abundance: .; v_gene: TRBV19; j_gene: TRBJ1-5; CDR3aa: CASSIVGREDQPQHF; CDR3nt: TGTGCCAGTAGTATAGTTGGGAGGGAGGATCAGCCCCAGCATTTT
d_gene: TRBD1; abundance: .; v_gene: TRBV7-2; j_gene: TRBJ1-1; CDR3aa: CASSSTGGGFPEAFF; CDR3nt: TGTGCCAGCAGCTCGACAGGGGGCGGTTTCCCTGAAGCTTTCTTT
d_gene: .; abundance: .; v_gene: TRBV5-1; j_gene: TRBJ1-5; CDR3aa: CASSLNTGQPQHF; CDR3nt: TGCGCCAGCAGCTTGAACACAGGACAGCCCCAGCATTTT
d_gene: .; abundance: .; v_gene: TRBV7-2; j_gene: TRBJ1-2; CDR3aa: CASSLFRAEGYTF; CDR3nt: TGTGCCAGCAGCTTATTCAGGGCGGAAGGCTACACCTTC
d_gene: TRBD1; abundance: .; v_gene: TRBV6-5; j_gene: TRBJ1-6; CDR3aa: CASRAGGNSPLHF; CDR3nt: TGTGCCAGCAGGGCAGGGGGAAATTCACCCCTCCACTTT
d_gene: .; abundance: .; v_gene: TRBV11-3; j_gene: TRBJ1-1; CDR3aa: CASSLEGGSSEAFF; CDR3nt: TGTGCCAGCAGCTTAGAGGGGGGTTCGTCTGAAGCTTTCTTT
d_gene: TRBD2; abundance: few; v_gene: TRBV5-1; j_gene: TRBJ2-2; CDR3aa: CASKLAGGVTGELFF; CDR3nt: TGCGCCAGTAAATTAGCGGGGGGAGTCACCGGGGAGCTGTTTTTT
d_gene: .; abundance: .; v_gene: TRBV6-2/TRBV6-3; j_gene: TRBJ1-4; CDR3aa: CASSYFHQEKLFF; CDR3nt: TGTGCCAGCAGTTACTTTCATCAAGAAAAACTGTTTTTT
d_gene: .; abundance: few; v_gene: TRBV3-1/TRBV3-2; j_gene: TRBJ1-6; CDR3aa: CASSPTKSNSPLHF; CDR3nt: TGTGCCAGCAGCCCAACAAAGTCGAATTCACCCCTCCACTTT
d_gene: .; abundance: .; v_gene: TRBV7-3; j_gene: TRBJ2-1; CDR3aa: CASSPTNDRINEQFF; CDR3nt: TGTGCCAGCAGCCCTACTAACGACAGGATCAATGAGCAGTTCTTC
d_gene: TRBD1; abundance: .; v_gene: TRBV9; j_gene: TRBJ1-2; CDR3aa: CASSVETPGGLYGYTF; CDR3nt: TGTGCCAGCAGCGTAGAGACCCCAGGGGGATTATATGGCTACACCTTC
d_gene: TRBD1; abundance: .; v_gene: TRBV5-4; j_gene: TRBJ1-2; CDR3aa: CASSPEGGSRYTF; CDR3nt: TGTGCCAGCAGCCCCGAAGGGGGCTCGCGCTACACCTTC
d_gene: TRBD2; abundance: .; v_gene: TRBV19; j_gene: TRBJ2-1; CDR3aa: CASSPPGLAGASEQFF; CDR3nt: TGTGCCAGTAGTCCCCCGGGACTAGCGGGCGCCAGTGAGCAGTTCTTC
d_gene: TRBD2; abundance: .; v_gene: TRBV3-1/TRBV3-2; j_gene: TRBJ2-3; CDR3aa: CASSQGSSGSTDTQYF; CDR3nt: TGTGCCAGCAGCCAAGGGTCTAGCGGGAGCACAGATACGCAGTATTTT
d_gene: .; abundance: .; v_gene: TRBV30; j_gene: TRBJ1-2; CDR3aa: CAWSRGEYGYTF; CDR3nt: TGTGCCTGGAGTCGTGGAGAGTATGGCTACACCTTC
d_gene: .; abundance: few; v_gene: TRBV15; j_gene: TRBJ1-1; CDR3aa: CATSRDEAFF; CDR3nt: TGTGCCACCAGCAGAGATGAGGCTTTCTTT
d_gene: .; abundance: once; v_gene: TRBV6-5; j_gene: TRBJ2-7; CDR3aa: CASRNRQTYEQYF; CDR3nt: TGTGCCAGCAGGAATCGACAGACCTACGAGCAGTACTTC
d_gene: .; abundance: .; v_gene: TRBV3-1/TRBV3-2; j_gene: TRBJ1-1; CDR3aa: CASSQTSTGNTEAFF; CDR3nt: TGTGCCAGCAGCCAGACCTCCACGGGAAACACTGAAGCTTTCTTT
d_gene: .; abundance: once; v_gene: TRBV7-3; j_gene: TRBJ1-1; CDR3aa: CASSLGGGTEAFF; CDR3nt: TGTGCCAGCAGCTTAGGGGGAGGCACTGAAGCTTTCTTT
d_gene: TRBD1; abundance: .; v_gene: TRBV18; j_gene: TRBJ1-1; CDR3aa: CASSPDRAEKAFF; CDR3nt: TGTGCCAGCTCTCCAGACAGGGCCGAGAAGGCTTTCTTT
d_gene: TRBD1; abundance: .; v_gene: TRBV19; j_gene: TRBJ2-2; CDR3aa: CASSRLTGDMTGELFF; CDR3nt: TGTGCCAGTAGTCGCCTGACAGGGGATATGACCGGGGAGCTGTTTTTT
d_gene: .; abundance: .; v_gene: TRBV19; j_gene: TRBJ2-3; CDR3aa: CASKSGGTDTQYF; CDR3nt: TGTGCCAGTAAATCCGGTGGCACAGATACGCAGTATTTT
d_gene: .; abundance: .; v_gene: TRBV19; j_gene: TRBJ1-2; CDR3aa: CASSFRDSKGDGYTF; CDR3nt: TGTGCCAGTAGTTTCCGGGACTCCAAAGGAGATGGCTACACCTTC
d_gene: TRBD1; abundance: .; v_gene: TRBV4-1; j_gene: TRBJ2-6; CDR3aa: CASSQRQGPTSGANVLTF; CDR3nt: TGCGCCAGCAGCCAGCGACAGGGTCCGACCTCTGGGGCCAACGTCCTGACTTTC
d_gene: TRBD2; abundance: few; v_gene: TRBV9; j_gene: TRBJ2-2; CDR3aa: CASSVTGGSTGELFF; CDR3nt: TGTGCCAGCAGCGTCACGGGAGGTTCCACCGGGGAGCTGTTTTTT
d_gene: TRBD1; abundance: .; v_gene: TRBV29-1; j_gene: TRBJ1-1; CDR3aa: CSAATGGVTEAFF; CDR3nt: TGCAGCGCCGCAACAGGGGGGGTCACTGAAGCTTTCTTT
d_gene: TRBD1; abundance: .; v_gene: TRBV3-1/TRBV3-2; j_gene: TRBJ2-3; CDR3aa: CASSRFAGGPSSTDTQYF; CDR3nt: TGTGCCAGCAGCCGCTTTGCAGGGGGCCCTTCTAGCACAGATACGCAGTATTTT
d_gene: .; abundance: .; v_gene: TRBV7-3; j_gene: TRBJ2-1; CDR3aa: CASSLQGLNYNEQFF; CDR3nt: TGTGCCAGCAGCTTACAGGGGCTTAACTACAATGAGCAGTTCTTC